This TCR beta chain was found in a study of blood T cell repertoires in COVID-19. In the study overall: Donors in the United States, Italy and Spain gave samples during acute or convalescent COVID-19. PBMCs, B-cell-depleted T cells, or T cells provided the cDNA or gDNA that made up the material.

Germline CDR1 and CDR2: SGHRS and YFSETQ. The J segment lost 1 base and the V segment lost 0 bases, leaving 3 bases of the junction unmatched. The CDR3 totals 15 residues. Participants came from about 24 US areas, aged roughly 18 to 89 years. Authors' methods: Reference gene primer amplification gave estimated nucleated cell counts. TCRdb's copy holds only in-frame clones and misses some; the assay was immunoSEQ multiplex PCR. Clonal size and the V and J genes are those of that table, whereas D and trimming came from the DNA. Here the sample spans 200,000 to 250,000 clones, less than 90% being singletons.

The chain is built from TRBV5-1 and TRBJ1-1, with 7 bases that match TRBD1. This TCR derives from a woman aged 50 to 65 in a cohort exposed to, infected with or recovered from COVID-19 (not recorded which). The sample was PBMCs or T cells enriched from blood (not recorded which). CDR3 sequence (DNA): TGCGCCAGCAGCTTGGCTGCAGGGGGGAACACTGAAGCTTTCTTT. As protein: CASSLAAGGNTEAFF. Full variable domain (missing parts from reference TRBV5-1 and TRBJ1-1): KAGVTQTPRYLIKTRGQQVTLSCSPISGHRSVSWYQQTPGQGLQFLFEYFSETQRNKGNFPGRFSGRQFSNSRSEMNVSTLELGDSALYLCASSLAAGGNTEAFFGQGTRLTVV.